A selection of T cell receptor beta chains follows, all from one sample in a study of monozygotic twins with inflammatory bowel disease. Reanalyzing the 5' RACE reads, TCRdb keeps one entry per CDR3 protein, without DNA. The sample holds hundreds of thousands of distinct CDR3 sequences. The sequencing sample was made of blood. The receptors were sampled from a human donor with ulcerative colitis or Crohn's disease, or a healthy co-twin of an affected twin (not recorded which). CDR3s include the opening cysteine and the closing phenylalanine or tryptophan. The order of the fields is V gene, CDR3 length, J gene, CDR3 protein.

v_call: TRBV6-5
cdr3_length: 15
j_call: TRBJ2-7
cdr3_aa: CASSYPAQGGYEQYF

v_call: TRBV12-3/TRBV12-4
cdr3_length: 17
j_call: TRBJ2-3
cdr3_aa: CASSLGGLAGITDTQYF

v_call: TRBV19
cdr3_length: 14
j_call: TRBJ1-5
cdr3_aa: CASSINGIQQPQHF

v_call: TRBV11-2
cdr3_length: 15
j_call: TRBJ2-7
cdr3_aa: CASSLELARDYEQYF

v_call: TRBV5-5
cdr3_length: 15
j_call: TRBJ2-1
cdr3_aa: CASSFGIGRDNEQFF

v_call: TRBV27
cdr3_length: 15
j_call: TRBJ1-6
cdr3_aa: CASSPAQPTNSPLHF

v_call: TRBV4-2
cdr3_length: 16
j_call: TRBJ2-1
cdr3_aa: CASSRPTSGSYNEQFF

v_call: TRBV20-1
cdr3_length: 11
j_call: TRBJ2-7
cdr3_aa: CSAGTGYEQYF

v_call: TRBV29-1
cdr3_length: 15
j_call: TRBJ2-5
cdr3_aa: CSVVGDRVIGETQYF

v_call: TRBV3-1
cdr3_length: 16
j_call: TRBJ2-3
cdr3_aa: CASSQDLLAGSDTQYF